The clone carrying this T cell receptor beta chain is a singleton in its sample. Its antigen is not known. The Oncomine TCR Beta short-read assay generated sequence data from the DNA of cultured CD4+ T cells. Genomic DNA was taken out of cultured CD4+ T cells by extraction. Using its own MiXCR run on the PCR reads, TCRdb lists one record per CDR3 protein. Here the sample spans approximately 15,000 distinct CDR3 sequences, 53% being singletons. This sample was taken from a study of vaccination and CD4 T cells after COVID-19. The CDR3 runs 13 residues. After removal of 5 bases from V and 3 bases from J, the junction contained 1 base not matched to a gene. Germline CDR1 and CDR2: SNHLY and FYNNEI. Treatment meaning: roughly ten-day PBMC culture with coronavirus spike peptide pools or control peptides (ViraFEST assay). Positive PCR tests dated from March to December 2020, predating US Alpha, Beta and Delta variants.

The sequence derives from a human donor who had recovered from COVID-19. The source material was CD4+ T cells from blood, cultured in vitro. The gene calls are TRBV2 and TRBJ2-7; TRBD2 agrees at 10 bases. CDR3 protein: CASSTSGNYEQYF. In DNA, the CDR3 is TGTGCCAGCAGTACTAGCGGGAACTACGAGCAGTACTTC.